This paragraph reports one TCR beta chain. This clonotype was counted between two and nine times. The antigen it recognizes is unknown. Per-nucleotide qualities are absent, and no much larger clonotype sits a single base away. The germline ends are 15 bases apart after V is trimmed by 8 bases and J by 5 bases. The germline V gene (reference sequence) provides CDR1 MNHEY and CDR2 SMNVEV. The cysteine opens and the phenylalanine closes a CDR3 of 13 amino acids. Of the read, only the CDR3 DNA is kept; its 39 bases are in frame from base 1. The data originate from a study of T cells in Graves' hyperthyroidism and ophthalmopathy (dated by TCRdb to between 2018 and 2020). The study in broad terms: Peripheral blood samples were taken at initial diagnosis, before any treatment was given. TCR V-J signatures able to tell the groups apart were searched for in a discovery cohort of about a hundred patients, of whom under 45 had Graves' ophthalmopathy and around 57 had stable Graves' hyperthyroidism. Whether ophthalmopathy could be predicted prospectively was tested in an independent validation cohort made up of under 20 hyperthyroidism patients plus 17 patients who later progressed to ophthalmopathy. The 100 discovery patients were divided at random into training and test sets in a 7:3 ratio. In six Graves' hyperthyroidism patients, the study also compared T-cell repertoires from thyroid tissue with T-cell repertoires from blood. After sampling, hyperthyroidism patients received methimazole starting at 30 mg daily, and ophthalmopathy patients received high-dose intravenous methylprednisolone. The paper describes TCR Vbeta CDR3 sequencing of 140 or so peripheral blood samples, made up of fewer than 50 ophthalmopathy patients, some 76 hyperthyroidism patients and 17 progressor patients.

Findings and caveats that apply to the study as a whole: Blood samples also contained most of the expanded thyroid clonotypes (frequency above 0.001), which suggests that blood repertoires may reflect thyroid immune responses. A model built on a 13 V-J signature distinguished ophthalmopathy from stable hyperthyroidism, reaching approximately 89% sensitivity and 81.08% specificity in cross-validation and 80%/75% in testing. In validation, the model predicted progression to ophthalmopathy a median of roughly 6.1 months before onset, with about 70% sensitivity and nearly 75% specificity. Sample size was not statistically predetermined, and blinding of investigators to group allocation was not performed.

Moderately to severely active disease, a Clinical Activity Score of at least 3, a NOSPECS grade of at least 4, and a duration under 3 months were present in ophthalmopathy patients. The study excluded patients with uncontrolled infections, other autoimmune diseases, pregnancy or lactation. Diagnoses were based on clinical symptoms, serum thyroxine and TRAb, thyroid ultrasound and orbital computed tomography. Ficoll-Paque density gradient centrifugation was used to isolate PBMCs from around 10 ml of fresh peripheral blood. Total RNA was extracted with Trizol reagent, and quality was checked on an Agilent 2100 Bioanalyzer. The TCR beta CDR3 regions were amplified from the RNA transcripts. The first round of RT-PCR for the TCR CDR3 was performed with the HTBI primer set and the Qiagen OneStep RT-PCR kit. A second multiplex PCR round built the libraries, followed by size selection and purification. The libraries were sequenced on an Illumina HiSeq2000 using paired-end 100 bp reads. For the original study's pipeline: Raw data were processed with SOAPnuke, discarding reads with adapters, uncalled bases, mean Phred below 15, or no exact constant-primer or identifier match. High-quality paired reads were merged with COPE v1.2.5, and unique nucleotide sequences were defined as clonotypes. MiTCR v1.1 was used to align clonotypes to the IMGT TRBV, TRBD and TRBJ reference segments. The analysis included only V-J combinations with a frequency above 0.0001, which together covered 99% to 99.2% of the repertoires. A TCS score was defined as the ratio of F50 (clonal expansion) to E x V (chaos), with BLOSUM62-based TCRdist applied between CDR3 peptides within each V-J. Welch's t-statistics and random forest reduced roughly 540 V-J features to fewer than 15, which were used in a naive Bayes classifier (R e1071). The raw public reads went through TCRdb reprocessing: fastp at Q25, MiXCR clone calling, in-frame beta chains kept. Rows are combined by CDR3 protein, so each entry shows the most common genes and DNA. These V and J calls rely on TCRdb rather than the paper's analysis. The sample table holds hundreds of thousands of distinct CDR3 sequences, of which just under 20% were seen once. Around 50% of the sample is taken by the ten largest.

The sequence derives from a middle-aged man with Graves' ophthalmopathy. Sequencing was carried out using blood. The rearrangement joined TRBV27 to TRBJ1-1, with no confidently assigned D gene. The CDR3 sequence is CASLNRGRTEAFF. The nucleotide sequence reads as follows: TGTGCCAGCCTTAACCGGGGAAGGACTGAAGCTTTCTTT.